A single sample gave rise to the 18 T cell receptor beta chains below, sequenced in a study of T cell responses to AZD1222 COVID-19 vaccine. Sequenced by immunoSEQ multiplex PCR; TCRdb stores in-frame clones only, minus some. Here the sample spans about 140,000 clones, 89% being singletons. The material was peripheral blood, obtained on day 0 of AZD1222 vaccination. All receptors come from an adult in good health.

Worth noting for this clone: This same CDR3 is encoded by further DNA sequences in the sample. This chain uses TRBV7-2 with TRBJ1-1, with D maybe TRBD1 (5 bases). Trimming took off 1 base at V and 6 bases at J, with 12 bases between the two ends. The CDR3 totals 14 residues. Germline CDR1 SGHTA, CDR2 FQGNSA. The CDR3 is CASSLGGVSPEAFF. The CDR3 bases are TGTGCCAGCAGCTTAGGAGGGGTGAGCCCTGAAGCTTTCTTT.

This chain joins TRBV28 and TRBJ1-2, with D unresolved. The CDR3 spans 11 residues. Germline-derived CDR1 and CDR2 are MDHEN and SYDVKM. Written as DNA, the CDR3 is TGTGGAGTACGTGGTAACTATGGCTACACCTTC. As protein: CGVRGNYGYTF.

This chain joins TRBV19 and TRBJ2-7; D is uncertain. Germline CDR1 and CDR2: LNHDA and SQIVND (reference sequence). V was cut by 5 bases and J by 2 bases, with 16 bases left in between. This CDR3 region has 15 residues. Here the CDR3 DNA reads TGTGCCAGTAGTTCCGGACGGGTCAGCGCCTACGAGCAGTACTTC. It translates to CASSSGRVSAYEQYF.

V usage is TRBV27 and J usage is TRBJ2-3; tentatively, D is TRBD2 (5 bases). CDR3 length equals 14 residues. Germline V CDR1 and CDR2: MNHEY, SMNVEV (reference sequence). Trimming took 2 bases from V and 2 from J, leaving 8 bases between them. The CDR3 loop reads CASSLRLLTDTQYF. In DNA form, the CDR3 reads TGTGCCAGCAGTTTACGACTACTCACAGATACGCAGTATTTT.

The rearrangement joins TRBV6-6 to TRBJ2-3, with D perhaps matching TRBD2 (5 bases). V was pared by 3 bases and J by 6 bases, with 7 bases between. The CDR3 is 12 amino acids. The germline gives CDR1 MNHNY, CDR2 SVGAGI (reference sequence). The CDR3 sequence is CASSYPGDTQYF. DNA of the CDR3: TGTGCCAGCAGTTATCCGGGGGATACGCAGTATTTT.

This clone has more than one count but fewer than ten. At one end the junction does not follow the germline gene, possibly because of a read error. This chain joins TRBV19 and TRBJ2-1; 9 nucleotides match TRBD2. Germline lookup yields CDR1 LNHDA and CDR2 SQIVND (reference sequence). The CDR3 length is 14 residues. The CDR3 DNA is TGTGCCAGTAGAAAGGTAGCGGGAGACACTGAGGAGTTCTTC. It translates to CASRKVAGDTEEFF.

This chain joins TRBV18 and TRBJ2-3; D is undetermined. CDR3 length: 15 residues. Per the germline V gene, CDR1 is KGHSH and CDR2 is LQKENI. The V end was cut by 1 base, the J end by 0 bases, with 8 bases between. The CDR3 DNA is TGTGCCAGCTCACCACGGACCGGCAGCACAGATACGCAGTATTTT. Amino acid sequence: CASSPRTGSTDTQYF.

CDR3 residues: CASSPLGYEQFF. The CDR3, as DNA: TGTGCCAGCAGCCCCTTAGGCTATGAGCAGTTCTTC. The chain carries TRBV12-3 or TRBV12-4 and TRBJ2-1; D is unclear. Trimming took off 6 bases at V and 8 bases at J, with 11 bases between the two ends. This CDR3 comprises 12 residues.

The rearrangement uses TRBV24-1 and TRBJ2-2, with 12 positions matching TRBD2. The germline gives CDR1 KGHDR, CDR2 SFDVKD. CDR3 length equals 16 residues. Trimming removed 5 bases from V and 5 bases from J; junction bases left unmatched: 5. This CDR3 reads CATSGLAGVSTGELFF. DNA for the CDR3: TGTGCCACCAGTGGACTAGCGGGAGTATCGACCGGGGAGCTGTTTTTT.

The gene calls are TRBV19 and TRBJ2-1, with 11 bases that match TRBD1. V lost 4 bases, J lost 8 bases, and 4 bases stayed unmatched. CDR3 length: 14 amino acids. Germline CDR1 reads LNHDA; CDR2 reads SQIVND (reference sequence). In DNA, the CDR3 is TGTGCCAGTAGTACCGGACAGGGGGCCTATGAGCAGTTCTTC. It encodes CASSTGQGAYEQFF.

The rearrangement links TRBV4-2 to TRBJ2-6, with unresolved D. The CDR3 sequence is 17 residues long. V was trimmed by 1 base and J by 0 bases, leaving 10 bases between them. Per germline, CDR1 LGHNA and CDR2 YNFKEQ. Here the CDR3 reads CASSQAHINSGANVLTF. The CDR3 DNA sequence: TGTGCCAGCAGCCAAGCCCACATCAACTCTGGGGCCAACGTCCTGACTTTC.

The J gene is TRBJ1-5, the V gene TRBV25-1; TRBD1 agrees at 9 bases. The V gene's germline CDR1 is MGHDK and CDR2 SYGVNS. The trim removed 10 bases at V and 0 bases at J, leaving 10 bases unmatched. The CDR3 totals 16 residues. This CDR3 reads CAKTRDRDGSNQPQHF. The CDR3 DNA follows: TGTGCCAAAACCCGGGACAGGGACGGTAGCAATCAGCCCCAGCATTTT.

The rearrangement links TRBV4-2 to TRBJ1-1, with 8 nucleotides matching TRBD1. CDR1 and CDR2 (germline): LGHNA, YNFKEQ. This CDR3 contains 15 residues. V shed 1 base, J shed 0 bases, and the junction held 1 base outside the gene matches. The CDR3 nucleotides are TGTGCCAGCAGCCAAGGGACAGGGTTGAACACTGAAGCTTTCTTT. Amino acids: CASSQGTGLNTEAFF.

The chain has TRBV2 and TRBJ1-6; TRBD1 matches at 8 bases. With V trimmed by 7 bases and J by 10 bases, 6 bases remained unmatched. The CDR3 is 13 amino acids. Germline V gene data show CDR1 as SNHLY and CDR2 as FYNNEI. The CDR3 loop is CASTRDRQSPLHF. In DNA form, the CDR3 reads TGTGCCAGCACCCGGGACAGGCAATCACCCCTCCACTTT.

The CDR3 nucleotides read TGTGCCAGCAGCCAAGAGAGGCACACTGAAGCTTTCTTT. Protein product: CASSQERHTEAFF. The J gene is TRBJ1-1, the V gene TRBV3-1 (or the pseudogene TRBV3-2); no clear D gene. This CDR3 is built from 13 residues. V was shortened by 0 bases and J by 3 bases, with 5 bases between the two germline ends. CDR1 LGHDT and CDR2 YNNKEL come from the germline V gene (reference sequence).

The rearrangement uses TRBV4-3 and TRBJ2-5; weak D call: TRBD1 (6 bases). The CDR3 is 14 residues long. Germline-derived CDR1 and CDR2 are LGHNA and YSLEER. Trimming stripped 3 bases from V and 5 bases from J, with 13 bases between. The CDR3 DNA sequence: TGCGCCAGCAGCCACCAGGGGAAGAGGGAGACCCAGTACTTC. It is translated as CASSHQGKRETQYF.

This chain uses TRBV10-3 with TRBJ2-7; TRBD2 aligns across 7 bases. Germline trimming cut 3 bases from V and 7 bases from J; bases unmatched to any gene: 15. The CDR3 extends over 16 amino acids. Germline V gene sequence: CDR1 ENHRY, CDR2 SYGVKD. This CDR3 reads CAISDPGTTKKGEQYF. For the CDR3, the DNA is TGTGCCATCAGTGATCCTGGGACTACGAAGAAGGGGGAGCAGTACTTC.

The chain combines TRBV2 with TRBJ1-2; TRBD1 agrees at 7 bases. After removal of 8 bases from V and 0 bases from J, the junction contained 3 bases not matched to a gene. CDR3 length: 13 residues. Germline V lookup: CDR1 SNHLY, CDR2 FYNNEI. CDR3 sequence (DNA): TGTGCCAGCGAGGGGGCTACTAACTATGGCTACACCTTC. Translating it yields CASEGATNYGYTF.